The 20 T cell receptor beta chains below all came from one sample that was sequenced in a study of cytomegalovirus exposure and HLA in healthy donors. Sequenced by immunoSEQ multiplex PCR; TCRdb stores in-frame clones only, minus some. Of 100,000 to 120,000 clones detected, roughly 90% appear once; the ten largest clones hold more than 1.4%. The sample taken for sequencing was PBMCs. The receptors derive from a woman aged 25 to 39 in good health and CMV-seropositive.

The V gene is TRBV9, the J gene TRBJ2-5, with 12 bases matching TRBD2. The CDR3 covers 17 residues. Germline V gene data show CDR1 as SGDLS and CDR2 as YYNGEE. After removal of 3 bases from V and 7 bases from J, the junction contained 13 bases not matched to a gene. In DNA form, the CDR3 reads TGTGCCAGCAGCGAGGGGCAGACTAGCGGGAGTTGGGGGACCCAGTACTTC. Residues: CASSEGQTSGSWGTQYF.

V gene TRBV6-4 combines with J gene TRBJ2-7; 12 nucleotides match TRBD2. The CDR3 is 14 residues long. From germline, CDR1 is MRHNA and CDR2 SNTAGT. The trim removed 7 bases at V and 2 bases at J, leaving 3 bases unmatched. The CDR3 spells CASKLAGGPYEQYF. CDR3 nucleotides: TGTGCCAGCAAACTAGCGGGGGGTCCCTACGAGCAGTACTTC.

In this sample, this clone turned up once. The chain has TRBV7-2 and TRBJ2-3; 9 bases line up with TRBD2. CDR1 is SGHTA and CDR2 is FQGNSA in the germline V gene. Trimming removed 8 bases from V and 4 bases from J; junction bases left unmatched: 7. The CDR3 runs to 14 residues. The CDR3 nucleotides are TGTGCCAGCCGGCGGGGGGGAGGCGCAGATACGCAGTATTTT. This codes for CASRRGGGADTQYF.

This clone is a singleton in its sample. The chain couples TRBV5-6 to TRBJ2-1; 9 bases match TRBD1. The V gene end was trimmed by 3 bases and the J gene end by 7 bases; junction bases not matched to a gene: 8. The CDR3 runs 15 residues. Germline CDR1 is SGHDT and CDR2 is YYEEEE. Written as DNA, the CDR3 is TGTGCCAGCAGCTGGCGACAGGGGGGTTGGAATGAGCAGTTCTTC. This sequence encodes CASSWRQGGWNEQFF.

The chain is built from TRBV30 and TRBJ2-7; a weak D match, TRBD1 (5 bases). The CDR3 length is 12 residues. Germline CDR1 and CDR2: GTSNPN and SVGIG (reference sequence). Trimming removed 4 bases at V and 2 bases at J, with 9 bases between. For the CDR3, the DNA is TGTGCCTGGACGCCAGGGACCTACGAGCAGTACTTC. The encoded protein is CAWTPGTYEQYF.

The V and J genes are TRBV7-6 and TRBJ2-7, with TRBD1 matching 8 bases. Per germline, CDR1 SGHVS and CDR2 FNYEAQ. J was trimmed by 4 bases and V by 5 bases; bases with no gene match: 7. This CDR3 is 14 amino acids long. CDR3 sequence: CASSTRQGRYEQYF. CDR3 sequence (DNA): TGTGCCAGCAGCACCCGACAGGGGAGGTACGAGCAGTACTTC.

This clone was counted a single time. The chain links TRBV29-1 to TRBJ1-1; no clear D gene. V lost 7 bases, J lost 0 bases, and 12 bases lay in between. This CDR3 has 13 amino acids. The germline V gene has CDR1 SQVTM and CDR2 ANQGSEA. CDR3 sequence (DNA): TGCAGCGCCGCACAGAGAATGAACACTGAAGCTTTCTTT. It is translated as CSAAQRMNTEAFF. Based on the CDR3 plus reference TRBV29-1 and TRBJ1-1, the full variable domain is SAVISQKPSRDICQRGTSLTIQCQVDSQVTMMFWYRQQPGQSLTLIATANQGSEATYESGFVIDKFPISRPNLTFSTLTVSNMSPEDSSIYLCSAAQRMNTEAFFGQGTRLTVV.

This clone was counted only a few times. The chain has TRBV5-1 and TRBJ2-1, with 13 nucleotides matching TRBD2. J lost 9 bases, V lost 1 base, and 4 bases had no gene match. The CDR3 has 15 residues. From germline, CDR1 is SGHRS and CDR2 YFSETQ. The CDR3 nucleotides are TGCGCCAGCAGCTTGTGGACTAGCGGGGGAGGTGAGCAGTTCTTC. This encodes CASSLWTSGGGEQFF.

The table lists this clone with many counts. The V and J genes are TRBV4-1 and TRBJ2-1; 14 bases fit TRBD2. The CDR3 contains 15 residues. V lost 6 bases to trimming and J lost 5 bases; unmatched junction nucleotides: 3. CDR1 and CDR2 (germline): MGHRA, YSYEKL. CDR3 region: CASRKGLAGDNEQFF. CDR3 DNA: TGCGCCAGCAGAAAGGGACTAGCGGGGGACAATGAGCAGTTCTTC.

This chain links TRBV6-5 with TRBJ1-6, with a possible D match to TRBD1 (6 bases). Germline loops: CDR1 MNHEY, CDR2 SVGAGI. The CDR3 is made up of 14 amino acids. V shed 6 bases and J shed 4 bases, with 10 bases lying between them. CDR3 in DNA: TGTGCCAGCAGCAGGGACACATATAATTCACCCCTCCACTTT. It translates to CASSRDTYNSPLHF.

The chain uses TRBV5-4 and TRBJ1-1; D is unclear. V lost 1 base, J lost 0 bases, and 10 bases lay in between. This CDR3 contains 15 residues. The germline gives CDR1 SGHNT, CDR2 YYREEE (reference sequence). CDR3 loop: CASSLRSAVNTEAFF. In DNA, the CDR3 is TGTGCCAGCAGCTTGAGGTCGGCGGTGAACACTGAAGCTTTCTTT.

The chain combines TRBV9 with TRBJ2-1, with 9 bases matching TRBD1. The CDR3 extends over 17 amino acids. Germline CDR1 and CDR2: SGDLS and YYNGEE. The junction had 12 bases not matched to a gene; V was cut back by 4 bases and J by 4 bases. This chain's CDR3 is CASSYDSGTGPYNEQFF. The CDR3 region has the DNA TGTGCCAGCAGCTACGATTCCGGGACAGGGCCTTACAATGAGCAGTTCTTC.

This clone was recorded a few times. The chain couples TRBV13 to TRBJ2-3, with 8 bases aligning to TRBD2. Germline V gene lookup returns CDR1 PRHDT and CDR2 FYEKMQ (reference sequence). CDR3 length: 16 residues. The trim removed 7 bases at V and 2 bases at J, leaving 11 bases unmatched. CDR3 DNA sequence: TGTGCCAGCACCCATCGGGGGGGGTCAGACACAGATACGCAGTATTTT. It translates to CASTHRGGSDTDTQYF.

This sequence joins TRBV6-6 and TRBJ1-1; a possible D gene is TRBD1 (5 bases). The V and J ends lost 0 bases and 3 bases respectively, with 8 bases between them. Per the germline V gene, CDR1 is MNHNY and CDR2 is SVGAGI (reference sequence). This CDR3 spans 14 amino acids. The CDR3 DNA reads TGTGCCAGCAGTTACTCGGGGCAATACACTGAAGCTTTCTTT. Residues: CASSYSGQYTEAFF.

This chain uses TRBV30 with TRBJ2-2, with 9 bases that match TRBD1. Germline CDR1 is GTSNPN and CDR2 is SVGIG (reference sequence). V gave up 2 bases and J gave up 1 base; unmatched junction bases: 5. There are 16 residues in the CDR3. CDR3 nucleotide sequence: TGTGCCTGGAGTAGAGGGACAGGGATGAACACCGGGGAGCTGTTTTTT. This encodes CAWSRGTGMNTGELFF.

The chain combines TRBV6-1 with TRBJ1-1; D is uncertain. V lost 6 bases, J lost 11 bases, and 13 bases lay in between. The CDR3 loop spans 11 amino acids. Per the germline V gene, CDR1 is MNHNS and CDR2 is SASEGT. The CDR3 DNA reads TGTGCCAGCAGGTTCGGAGGAGCGGCTTTCTTT. Translating gives CASRFGGAAFF.

This chain joins TRBV20-1 and TRBJ1-1; no clear D gene. V lost 3 bases to trimming and J lost 4 bases, with 6 bases between them. The CDR3 covers 11 residues. Germline CDR1 is DFQATT and CDR2 is SNEGSKA (reference sequence). CDR3 bases: TGCAGTGCTAGTATTTCCACTGAAGCTTTCTTT. Encoded protein: CSASISTEAFF.

V and J are TRBV6-5 and TRBJ2-7, with D tentatively TRBD1 (6 bases). CDR1 is MNHEY and CDR2 is SVGAGI in the germline V gene. This CDR3 spans 14 amino acids. Trimming removed 6 bases from V and 0 bases from J, with 12 bases in between. The CDR3 spells CASSRDRSSYEQYF. For the CDR3, the DNA is TGTGCCAGCAGCCGCGACAGGAGCTCCTACGAGCAGTACTTC.

The V call is TRBV7-2, the J call TRBJ2-1, with 12 bases aligning to TRBD2. CDR1 is SGHTA and CDR2 is FQGNSA in the germline V gene. V was clipped by 1 base and J by 1 base; unmatched bases: 2. This CDR3 region has 17 residues. CDR3 nucleotides: TGTGCCAGCAGCTTAGGGGGGACTAGCGGGTCCTACAATGAGCAGTTCTTC. Amino acid sequence: CASSLGGTSGSYNEQFF.

J is TRBJ2-7 and V is TRBV6-5; D perhaps matches TRBD2 (5 bases). Trimming removed 3 bases from V and 2 bases from J, with 17 bases in between. The germline CDR1 and CDR2 sequences are MNHEY and SVGAGI. The CDR3 extends over 16 amino acids. The CDR3 DNA sequence: TGTGCCAGCAGTTATTCAGGTTGGCGAGGGACCTACGAGCAGTACTTC. It codes for CASSYSGWRGTYEQYF.